This is a list of T cell receptor beta chains from one sample in a study of diagnostic markers for celiac disease. Following a re-call of the reads, TCRdb has one entry per CDR3 protein and lacks DNA. The table lists over a thousand distinct CDR3 sequences. Sequencing input: either unsorted cells or a sorted T cell fraction (not recorded which). The origin of the receptors is a human donor. CDR3s include the opening cysteine and the closing phenylalanine or tryptophan. Size is stated for part of the rows, as once, few or many counts, or as a class when the clone is expanded.

CDR3aa	v_gene	j_gene	abundance
CAISEAGVAEQFF	TRBV10-3	TRBJ2-1	-
CAIRDRAYEQYF	TRBV21-1	TRBJ2-7	-
CASSAPGQGEKLFF	TRBV28	TRBJ1-4	medium-sized
CASSLQGPGNTIYF	TRBV6-2/TRBV6-3	TRBJ1-3	medium-sized
CASKTGITEAFF	TRBV2	TRBJ1-1	large
CASSPGRAGGEWETQYF	TRBV6-5	TRBJ2-5	-
CASEAGGTDTQYF	TRBV7-6	TRBJ2-3	-
CASSPQGDSSSLHF	TRBV9	TRBJ1-6	-
CASSVDPSSRYGYTF	TRBV9	TRBJ1-2	-
CASSEWGGGNQPQHF	TRBV2	TRBJ1-5	large
CASSLATVTYEQYF	TRBV7-8	TRBJ2-7	-
CATSSQGSVSGNTIYF	TRBV15	TRBJ1-3	hyperexpanded
CASTGTGLGGGYTF	TRBV12-3/TRBV12-4	TRBJ1-2	-
CASSLGGRVSGEAFF	TRBV7-2	TRBJ1-1	medium-sized
CSARWGAAGDTQYF	TRBV20-1	TRBJ2-3	-
CASSPGREDTQYF	TRBV18	TRBJ2-3	-
CASSQVQISSYEQYF	TRBV4-2	TRBJ2-7	-
CASSIGVTSTDTQYF	TRBV12-3/TRBV12-4	TRBJ2-3	large
CASSLGGGSGYTF	TRBV27	TRBJ1-2	medium-sized
CASSQEGGLVDIQYF	TRBV4-2	TRBJ2-4	medium-sized
CASSTGGPYEQYF	TRBV27	TRBJ2-7	medium-sized
CASSQGEDTHSYEQYF	TRBV4-1	TRBJ2-7	-
CAISSPGRWGSNQPQHF	TRBV10-3	TRBJ1-5	-
CASSQDQEGDEKLFF	TRBV4-2	TRBJ1-4	-
CSARRGGDEQYF	TRBV20-1	TRBJ2-7	-
CASSSSSEKLFF	TRBV7-9	TRBJ1-4	medium-sized
CASSLGDRQGSNAFF	TRBV5-1	TRBJ1-1	-
CASSLTSGRARSGANVLTF	TRBV27	TRBJ2-6	-
CASSLNSISYNEQFF	TRBV7-9	TRBJ2-1	-
CSARDMLAGGLQETQYF	TRBV20-1	TRBJ2-5	large
CSAMKAGTETGELFF	TRBV20-1	TRBJ2-2	medium-sized
CASSLSGGFDNEQFF	TRBV5-6	TRBJ2-1	medium-sized